This T cell receptor beta chain is from a study of cytomegalovirus exposure and HLA in healthy donors. Study observations and caveats: A later analysis found most CMV-associated TCR beta chains apparently HLA-restricted.

A word on this clone: Its antigen is unknown.

60 Vbeta and 13 Jbeta primers were used in PCR. Sequencing used immunoSEQ multiplex PCR; TCRdb keeps in-frame clones, though not all of them. The sample lists about 170,000 clones, roughly 79% occurring once. The receptor comes from a woman aged 25 to 39 in good health and CMV-seropositive. Input material: PBMCs.

DNA of the CDR3: TGTGCCAGCACGCCGAGGGGCCGAGGACAGGGCTATGGCTACACCTTC. Encoded protein: CASTPRGRGQGYGYTF. The chain is built from TRBV11-2 and TRBJ1-2; 8 bases are a match to TRBD1. CDR3 length: 16 amino acids. Germline assignment: CDR1 SGHAT and CDR2 FQNNGV. The junction had 14 bases not matched to a gene; V was cut back by 7 bases and J by 4 bases.